The sequence of this T cell receptor beta chain was determined in a study of blood T cell repertoires in COVID-19. Background on the study: Whether acute or convalescent, the COVID-19 samples came from the United States, Italy and Spain. The cDNA or gDNA used as material had been derived from T cells, B-cell-depleted T cells, or PBMCs.

V gave up 3 bases and J gave up 4 bases, with 15 bases separating them. The V gene's germline CDR1 is SNHLY and CDR2 FYNNEI. The CDR3 totals 15 residues. Original processing notes: Estimation of nucleated cell counts was performed using reference gene primer amplification. TCRdb's copy holds only in-frame clones and misses some; the assay was immunoSEQ multiplex PCR. V and J calls and clone size are copied from that table; D and trimming were computed from the DNA. Among 95,000 to 120,000 clones listed, about 90% were seen once. Sequencing was performed on peripheral blood. V gene TRBV2 combines with J gene TRBJ1-2, with D hard to call. This clonotype originated in a human donor in a cohort sampled during active COVID-19. The CDR3 DNA reads TGTGCCAGCAGTGATGAAGAGTACTTAGTCTATGGCTACACCTTC. Its protein is CASSDEEYLVYGYTF. Using reference TRBV2 and TRBJ1-2 for the parts outside the CDR3, the full variable domain is EPEVTQTPSHQVTQMGQEVILRCVPISNHLYFYWYRQILGQKVEFLVSFYNNEISEKSEIFDDQFSVERPDGSNFTLKIRSTKLEDSAMYFCASSDEEYLVYGYTFGSGTRLTVV.